A selection of T cell receptor beta chains follows, all from one sample in a study of radiation and T cells in renal cell carcinoma. The repertoire was sequenced with immunoSEQ multiplex PCR; TCRdb's copy has only in-frame clones and lacks some. Of approximately 14,000 clones in the sample, roughly three fifths were seen once. The starting material was tumor tissue, obtained from a patient whose treatment was nephrectomy without radiotherapy. The receptor set was obtained from a man aged 50-60 years with renal cell carcinoma. CDR3s include the opening cysteine and the closing phenylalanine or tryptophan. The order of the fields is D gene, clone size, V gene, J gene, CDR3 DNA, CDR3 protein. The D gene is left open where the match is weak. Expanded clones are given a class, and other clones once, few, many or no size at all.

D: -
size: -
V: TRBV5-6
J: TRBJ1-5
DNA: TGTGCCAGCAGCCGGGAGGCAAATCAGCCCCAGCATTTT
CDR3: CASSREANQPQHF

D: TRBD2
size: -
V: TRBV9
J: TRBJ2-3
DNA: TGTGCCAGCAGCGTAGCTAGCGGGGGGGGCACAGATACGCAGTATTTT
CDR3: CASSVASGGGTDTQYF

D: TRBD1
size: -
V: TRBV10-3
J: TRBJ2-7
DNA: TGTGCCATCGGCGAAGAACGACAGGGTAAAGGCTGCGAGCAGTACTTC
CDR3: CAIGEERQGKGCEQYF

D: -
size: medium-sized
V: TRBV9
J: TRBJ1-1
DNA: TGTGCCAGCAGTCACGAGGGAGGGGTTACTGAAGCTTTCTTT
CDR3: CASSHEGGVTEAFF

D: -
size: -
V: TRBV10-3
J: TRBJ2-3
DNA: TGTGCCATCAGCGGGGTCGCGGGGAGCACGGCTAGGACAGATACGCAGTATTTT
CDR3: CAISGVAGSTARTDTQYF

D: TRBD1
size: medium-sized
V: TRBV5-6
J: TRBJ1-4
DNA: TGTGCCAGCAGCGAAGCAACAGGGGGAAAACTGTTTTTT
CDR3: CASSEATGGKLFF

D: -
size: once
V: TRBV19
J: TRBJ2-5
DNA: TGTGCCAGTAGTATAGCGGGACACAAAGAGACCCAGTACTTC
CDR3: CASSIAGHKETQYF

D: -
size: few
V: TRBV2
J: TRBJ1-1
DNA: TGTGCCAGCACTGCTAGGGAGAACACTGAAGCTTTCTTT
CDR3: CASTARENTEAFF

D: -
size: -
V: TRBV5-6
J: TRBJ2-3
DNA: TGTGCCAGCAGCTTGTTCCAGGGGGATACGCAGTATTTT
CDR3: CASSLFQGDTQYF

D: -
size: few
V: TRBV27
J: TRBJ2-7
DNA: TGTGCCAGCAGTTTTCAAATCGGACAGTTCGAGCAGTACTTC
CDR3: CASSFQIGQFEQYF

D: -
size: -
V: TRBV18
J: TRBJ1-1
DNA: TGTGCCAGCTCACCCGATCACAGGGTGAACACTGAAGCTTTCTTT
CDR3: CASSPDHRVNTEAFF

D: -
size: -
V: TRBV5-1
J: TRBJ2-1
DNA: TGCGCCAGCAGCTTGCCGCTGAGCTCCTACAATGAGCAGTTCTTC
CDR3: CASSLPLSSYNEQFF

D: -
size: -
V: TRBV4-1
J: TRBJ1-1
DNA: TGCGCCAGCAGCCAACCGGGACTGGGGTACACTGAAGCTTTCTTT
CDR3: CASSQPGLGYTEAFF

D: TRBD1
size: large
V: TRBV5-6
J: TRBJ1-4
DNA: TGTGCCAGCAGCTTTCCGGGACAGGCTAATGAAAAACTGTTTTTT
CDR3: CASSFPGQANEKLFF

D: TRBD1
size: -
V: TRBV5-1
J: TRBJ1-1
DNA: TGCGCCAGCAGCTTTGCTAACAGGGGGTCAGAAGCTTTCTTT
CDR3: CASSFANRGSEAFF

D: TRBD1
size: large
V: TRBV19
J: TRBJ1-5
DNA: TGTGCCAGTAGTATAGATCACAGGGGTGAGCCCCAGCATTTT
CDR3: CASSIDHRGEPQHF

D: -
size: -
V: TRBV5-8
J: TRBJ1-4
DNA: TGTGCCAGCAGACCCTGGACAGATGAAAAACTGTTTTTT
CDR3: CASRPWTDEKLFF

D: -
size: once
V: TRBV11-3
J: TRBJ2-1
DNA: TGTGCCAGCAGCTTAAATCGTCTCAATGAGCAGTTCTTC
CDR3: CASSLNRLNEQFF

D: -
size: -
V: TRBV6-1
J: TRBJ1-2
DNA: TGTGCCAGCACAGGATCTGGATATGGCTACACCTTC
CDR3: CASTGSGYGYTF

D: TRBD1
size: -
V: TRBV6-1
J: TRBJ2-7
DNA: TGTGCCAGCAGTGATCAAGCAGGACAGGGGTCCCACGAGCAGTACTTC
CDR3: CASSDQAGQGSHEQYF

D: TRBD1
size: -
V: TRBV5-1
J: TRBJ2-3
DNA: TGCGCCAGCAGCATACCGGGACAGGGGTATCCAGATACGCAGTATTTT
CDR3: CASSIPGQGYPDTQYF

D: TRBD1
size: -
V: TRBV19
J: TRBJ1-1
DNA: TGTGCCAGTAGGCCGCGGACAGGGGGCGAAAAACGACCTAACACTGAAGCTTTCTTT
CDR3: CASRPRTGGEKRPNTEAFF

D: -
size: -
V: TRBV7-3
J: TRBJ1-1
DNA: TGTGCCAGCAGCTTACCAGGAAACACTGAAGCTTTCTTT
CDR3: CASSLPGNTEAFF

D: -
size: -
V: TRBV5-4
J: TRBJ1-3
DNA: TGTGCCAGCAGCTTGAAGGGCGGCTCTGGAAACACCATATATTTT
CDR3: CASSLKGGSGNTIYF

D: -
size: few
V: TRBV10-1
J: TRBJ2-7
DNA: TGCGCCAGCAGTGATGGGCCCTACGAGCAGTACTTC
CDR3: CASSDGPYEQYF

D: -
size: -
V: TRBV4-2
J: TRBJ2-7
DNA: TGTGCCAGCAGCCAAGGGGAGGGGGGGGCCAGAGAGCAGTACTTC
CDR3: CASSQGEGGAREQYF

D: -
size: once
V: TRBV2
J: TRBJ1-4
DNA: TGTGCCAGCAGTGACCGGGGAGGTAATGAAAAACTGTTTTTT
CDR3: CASSDRGGNEKLFF

D: TRBD2
size: -
V: TRBV7-9
J: TRBJ2-3
DNA: TGTGCCAGCAGCTTAGTAGCGGGGAGTACAGATACGCAGTATTTT
CDR3: CASSLVAGSTDTQYF

D: TRBD1
size: medium-sized
V: TRBV5-5
J: TRBJ1-6
DNA: TGTGCCAGCAGCTATCCGGGACAGGAGGCACCCCTCCACTTT
CDR3: CASSYPGQEAPLHF

D: TRBD2
size: -
V: TRBV9
J: TRBJ2-1
DNA: TGTGCCAGCAGCGTAGGGCTAGCGGGGGGGAATGAGCAGTTCTTC
CDR3: CASSVGLAGGNEQFF

D: -
size: -
V: TRBV21-1
J: TRBJ2-2
DNA: TGTGCCAGCAGCAGTAGCGGGGCCACCGGGGAGCTGTTTTTT
CDR3: CASSSSGATGELFF

D: -
size: -
V: TRBV14
J: TRBJ1-6
DNA: TGTGCCAGCAGCCAAGATTGGGGGGCTAATTCACCCCTCCACTTT
CDR3: CASSQDWGANSPLHF

D: -
size: once
V: TRBV6-6
J: TRBJ1-4
DNA: TGTGCCAGCTTAAGGGGGGGGGATACGAAAAAACTGTTTTTT
CDR3: CASLRGGDTKKLFF

D: -
size: -
V: TRBV6-1
J: TRBJ1-2
DNA: TGTGCCAGCAGTCCAACAGGGACCTATGGCTACACCTTC
CDR3: CASSPTGTYGYTF

D: -
size: -
V: TRBV10-3
J: TRBJ2-1
DNA: TGTGCCATCAAAACGGTTCCGAGCTCCTACAATGAGCAGTTCTTC
CDR3: CAIKTVPSSYNEQFF

D: TRBD1
size: few
V: TRBV19
J: TRBJ1-1
DNA: TGTGCCAGTAGTCTAGACAGGGGGCGCGAAGCTTTCTTT
CDR3: CASSLDRGREAFF

D: TRBD2
size: -
V: TRBV15
J: TRBJ2-2
DNA: TGTGCCACCTCTTTACCGCGCGGGGGGATGAGTACCGGGGAGCTGTTTTTT
CDR3: CATSLPRGGMSTGELFF

D: -
size: -
V: TRBV6-6
J: TRBJ1-2
DNA: TGTGCCAGCAGTTACCCCAAGGAGGATGGCTACACCTTC
CDR3: CASSYPKEDGYTF

D: -
size: -
V: TRBV6-5
J: TRBJ1-1
DNA: TGTGCCAGCGGGGGCCAGACCGAAGCTTTCTTT
CDR3: CASGGQTEAFF

D: -
size: few
V: TRBV6-6
J: TRBJ1-4
DNA: TGTGCCAGCAGCGACAGGAGCAATAATGAAAAACTGTTTTTT
CDR3: CASSDRSNNEKLFF

D: TRBD1
size: few
V: TRBV11-3
J: TRBJ2-5
DNA: TGTGCCAGCAGCCCCGGGACAGAGAGGCAAGAGACCCAGTACTTC
CDR3: CASSPGTERQETQYF

D: -
size: few
V: TRBV7-8
J: TRBJ2-1
DNA: TGTGCCAGCAGCTTGGTTCGCGTCTACAATGAGCAGTTCTTC
CDR3: CASSLVRVYNEQFF

D: TRBD1
size: -
V: TRBV7-2
J: TRBJ1-2
DNA: TGTGCCAGCAGCCCGGGCCAGGGGGAAATCTATGGCTACACCTTC
CDR3: CASSPGQGEIYGYTF

D: TRBD1
size: -
V: TRBV5-1
J: TRBJ1-1
DNA: TGCGCCAGCAGCTTGAGGTCAGGGGGATTTAGCACTGAAGCTTTCTTT
CDR3: CASSLRSGGFSTEAFF

D: -
size: once
V: TRBV9
J: TRBJ2-2
DNA: TGTGCCAGCAGCGTAGGACAGTACACCGGGGAGCTGTTTTTT
CDR3: CASSVGQYTGELFF